One and the same sample provided the 25 T cell receptor beta chains below, sequenced in a study of glioma-infiltrating T cells after dendritic cell vaccination. Method: immunoSEQ multiplex PCR; TCRdb's copy keeps in-frame clones and lacks some. The sample yields tens of thousands of clones, roughly 82% seen once. Sequencing used blood, obtained before dendritic cell vaccination. The source is a human donor with glioblastoma.

CDR3: CASSLEQGTEAFF. Here the CDR3 DNA reads TGTGCCAGCAGCTTAGAACAGGGGACTGAAGCTTTCTTT. The J gene is TRBJ1-1, the V gene TRBV7-2; TRBD1 aligns across 7 bases. CDR3 length: 13 amino acids. The trim removed 1 base at V and 5 bases at J, leaving 1 base unmatched. Per germline, CDR1 SGHTA and CDR2 FQGNSA.

This rearrangement joins TRBV5-1 to TRBJ2-2; 10 nucleotides match TRBD2. V trimming: 5 bases; J trimming: 5 bases; junction bases outside the gene matches: 9. CDR1 SGHRS and CDR2 YFSETQ come from the germline V gene. The CDR3 has 16 residues. The CDR3 bases are TGCGCCAGCAGAGCAAGCGGGAGGGGTGGAACCGGGGAGCTGTTTTTT. This encodes CASRASGRGGTGELFF.

The chain recombines TRBV7-3 with TRBJ1-2, with D tentatively TRBD1 (6 bases). The CDR3 totals 16 residues. Germline lookup yields CDR1 SGHTA and CDR2 FQGTGA. The V gene lost 5 bases and the J gene lost 8 bases, with 24 bases spanning the gap. The DNA of the CDR3 is TGTGCCAGCAGCCCAAACTCTCCGGGTACAGGGAACGGCTACACCTTC. This translates into CASSPNSPGTGNGYTF.

The chain employs TRBV5-1 and TRBJ1-2; the match to TRBD1 covers 7 bases. Germline values: CDR1 SGHRS, CDR2 YFSETQ. V was clipped by 0 bases and J by 1 base; unmatched bases: 3. CDR3 size: 15 residues. This chain's CDR3 is CASSLEGQFNYGYTF. CDR3 DNA sequence: TGCGCCAGCAGCTTGGAGGGACAGTTTAACTATGGCTACACCTTC.

The rearrangement uses TRBV6-5 and TRBJ1-2; 7 bases line up with TRBD1. This CDR3 comprises 16 residues. Looked up from germline, CDR1 is MNHEY and CDR2 is SVGAGI. The ends lost 0 bases at V and 5 bases at J; junction bases unmatched: 9. CDR3 in DNA: TGTGCCAGCAGTTACTCTCAAGGAGGGGGCAGGTATGGCTACACCTTC. Its translation: CASSYSQGGGRYGYTF.

The chain has TRBV7-2 and TRBJ2-1; maybe TRBD2 (6 bases). V lost 5 bases, J lost 0 bases, and 11 bases lay in between. This CDR3 comprises 15 residues. Germline loops: CDR1 SGHTA, CDR2 FQGNSA. The CDR3 region has the DNA TGTGCCAGCAGCAGGGGAGGAAGCTCCTACAATGAGCAGTTCTTC. It is translated as CASSRGGSSYNEQFF.

This chain uses TRBV6-1 with TRBJ1-2, with TRBD1 matching over 7 bases. The germline V gene has CDR1 MNHNS and CDR2 SASEGT. Trimming at V came to 4 bases and at J to 6 bases, leaving 5 bases not matched to a gene. The length of the CDR3 is 13 residues. The CDR3 sequence is CASSGTGQNGYTF. CDR3 bases: TGTGCCAGCAGTGGGACAGGTCAGAATGGCTACACCTTC.

The gene calls are TRBV6-1 and TRBJ1-2; D unclear. Trimming removed 0 bases from V and 4 bases from J, with 9 bases in between. This CDR3 comprises 14 residues. In germline, CDR1 is MNHNS, CDR2 SASEGT. This CDR3 is CASSEALRSYGYTF. CDR3 in DNA: TGTGCCAGCAGTGAAGCGCTCCGGAGCTATGGCTACACCTTC.

As DNA, the CDR3 is TGTGCCAGCATGGGGGGAGACACAGATACGCAGTATTTT. Encoded protein: CASMGGDTDTQYF. This chain uses TRBV27 with TRBJ2-3, with D possibly matching TRBD2 (6 bases). The ends were cut back, 7 bases at V and 2 bases at J, with 10 bases in the middle. Germline assignment: CDR1 MNHEY and CDR2 SMNVEV (reference sequence). The CDR3 extends over 13 amino acids.

The V and J genes are TRBV27 and TRBJ1-1; TRBD1 matches 7 bases. The CDR3 spans 14 residues. Germline values: CDR1 MNHEY, CDR2 SMNVEV (reference sequence). The J segment lost 2 bases and the V segment lost 3 bases, leaving 3 bases of the junction unmatched. The CDR3 protein is CASSFGTANTEAFF. The CDR3, as DNA: TGTGCCAGCAGTTTTGGGACAGCTAACACTGAAGCTTTCTTT.

This chain connects TRBV4-2 to TRBJ2-3, with 7 bases aligning to TRBD2. Germline trimming cut 1 base from V and 3 bases from J; bases unmatched to any gene: 1. Per germline, CDR1 LGHNA and CDR2 YNFKEQ. The CDR3 has 14 residues. The CDR3 DNA reads TGTGCCAGCAGCCAAGTCGGGGGGACAGATACGCAGTATTTT. Translation gives CASSQVGGTDTQYF.

This clone was counted only a few times. V is TRBV7-8 and J is TRBJ1-2, with 7 bases identical to TRBD1. Trimming at V came to 0 bases and at J to 6 bases, leaving 1 base not matched to a gene. The CDR3 is 13 residues long. Germline assignment: CDR1 SGHVS and CDR2 FQNEAQ. The CDR3 DNA is TGTGCCAGCAGCTTAGCGCAGGGGGATGGCTACACCTTC. Translating gives CASSLAQGDGYTF.

J is TRBJ2-1 and V is TRBV5-8; possible D gene TRBD2, 5 bases. CDR1 is SGHTS, CDR2 YDEGEE, per germline. The CDR3 loop spans 15 amino acids. Trimming stripped 1 base from V and 1 base from J, with 9 bases between. CDR3 nucleotides: TGTGCCAGCAGCTTGAACCCGGGATCCTACAATGAGCAGTTCTTC. Amino acid sequence: CASSLNPGSYNEQFF. The variable domain in full, with the rest retrieved from reference TRBV5-8 and TRBJ2-1, is EAGVTQSPTHLIKTRGQQATLRCSPISGHTSVYWYQQALGLGLQFLLWYDEGEERNRGNFPPRFSGRQFPNYSSELNVNALELEDSALYLCASSLNPGSYNEQFFGPGTRLTVL.

This clone was detected only a few times. The gene calls are TRBV7-6 and TRBJ2-1; 8 bases match TRBD2. Trimming at V came to 3 bases and at J to 2 bases, leaving 15 bases not matched to a gene. This CDR3 is 19 amino acids long. Germline-derived CDR1 and CDR2 are SGHVS and FNYEAQ. CDR3 protein: CASSLKIAGPVGAYNEQFF. CDR3 in DNA: TGTGCCAGCAGCTTGAAAATAGCGGGACCAGTGGGGGCCTACAATGAGCAGTTCTTC.

The J gene is TRBJ2-1, the V gene TRBV5-6, with 12 bases aligning to TRBD1. CDR1 is SGHDT, CDR2 YYEEEE, per germline. V was pared by 0 bases and J by 6 bases, with 1 base of the junction left unmatched. The CDR3 consists of 15 residues. The CDR3 DNA reads TGTGCCAGCAGCTTGGTGGGACAGGGGGCCAATGAGCAGTTCTTC. This codes for CASSLVGQGANEQFF.

V and J are TRBV5-8 and TRBJ1-3; maybe TRBD1 (5 bases). Germline V gene sequence: CDR1 SGHTS, CDR2 YDEGEE. Trimming took 1 base from V and 8 from J, leaving 16 bases between them. The CDR3 spans 15 residues. CDR3 protein: CASSLSMQRGYTIYF. The DNA for the CDR3 is TGTGCCAGCAGCTTGTCTATGCAGCGGGGGTACACCATATATTTT. Drawing the rest from reference TRBV5-8 and TRBJ1-3, the complete variable domain is EAGVTQSPTHLIKTRGQQATLRCSPISGHTSVYWYQQALGLGLQFLLWYDEGEERNRGNFPPRFSGRQFPNYSSELNVNALELEDSALYLCASSLSMQRGYTIYFGEGSWLTVV.

The V gene is TRBV6-5, the J gene TRBJ2-3; 12 nucleotides agree with TRBD2. V gave up 10 bases and J gave up 4 bases; unmatched junction bases: 3. Germline lookup yields CDR1 MNHEY and CDR2 SVGAGI. The CDR3 is 13 residues long. CDR3 DNA: TGTGCCACTCGACTAGCGGGAGCAGATACGCAGTATTTT. It specifies CATRLAGADTQYF.

Note on this clone: One junction end does not reproduce the germline sequence, and a read error may be involved. The chain couples TRBV5-6 to TRBJ1-3; the match to TRBD1 covers 8 bases. The V gene's germline CDR1 is SGHDT and CDR2 YYEEEE. The CDR3 is 14 amino acids. The CDR3 protein is CASSSTGAGNTIHF. The CDR3 DNA sequence: TGTGCCAGCAGCTCGACAGGGGCTGGAAACACCATACATTTT.

The table lists this clone with a count of one. This sequence joins TRBV5-6 and TRBJ2-1, with TRBD2 as a possible D gene (6 bases). Looked up from germline, CDR1 is SGHDT and CDR2 is YYEEEE. The CDR3 consists of 12 residues. V lost 4 bases, J lost 10 bases, and 12 bases lay in between. The CDR3 DNA is TGTGCCAGCAGCCTCACTAGCAGCGAGCAGTTCTTC. Residues: CASSLTSSEQFF.

The chain couples TRBV9 to TRBJ2-3; tentative D call: TRBD1 (6 bases). The germline V gene encodes CDR1 SGDLS and CDR2 YYNGEE. The CDR3 is 14 amino acids. V gave up 0 bases and J gave up 6 bases, with 11 bases separating them. CDR3 sequence reads: CASSVDGGSDTQYF. The CDR3 DNA follows: TGTGCCAGCAGCGTAGATGGGGGCTCGGATACGCAGTATTTT.

This chain links TRBV27 with TRBJ2-2; 7 bases map to TRBD1. Germline V gene lookup returns CDR1 MNHEY and CDR2 SMNVEV (reference sequence). CDR3 length: 15 residues. The J segment lost 0 bases and the V segment lost 7 bases, leaving 5 bases of the junction unmatched. Here the CDR3 DNA reads TGTGCCAGCAAAAGAGACAGGGCGAACACCGGGGAGCTGTTTTTT. Translation gives CASKRDRANTGELFF.

This rearrangement joins TRBV14 to TRBJ2-2; a weak D match, TRBD1 (6 bases). CDR1 is SGHDN and CDR2 is FVKESK in the germline V gene. Between the trimmed V and J ends, which lost 1 base and 2 bases, there was a span of 11 bases. The CDR3 extends over 16 amino acids. The CDR3 nucleotides read TGTGCCAGCAGCCAAGTAGGGACAAGCAACACCGGGGAGCTGTTTTTT. Residues: CASSQVGTSNTGELFF.

Only a few counts were recorded for this clone. This chain joins TRBV29-1 and TRBJ1-1, with a tentative D call TRBD1 (5 bases). CDR1 SQVTM and CDR2 ANQGSEA come from the germline V gene. V was clipped by 3 bases and J by 3 bases, with 17 bases between them. This CDR3 contains 15 residues. CDR3: CSVEVGGWFDTEAFF. The CDR3 DNA sequence: TGCAGCGTTGAGGTCGGGGGTTGGTTCGACACTGAAGCTTTCTTT.

CDR3 in DNA: TGTGCCAGCAGCCAAGATGGGCCCAGCGGGGTATACAATGAGCAGTTCTTC. Residues: CASSQDGPSGVYNEQFF. The chain recombines TRBV4-2 with TRBJ2-1; the match to TRBD2 covers 7 bases. CDR1 and CDR2 (germline): LGHNA, YNFKEQ. The CDR3 has 17 residues. The junction had 9 bases not matched to a gene; V was cut back by 0 bases and J by 4 bases.

This chain connects TRBV6-5 to TRBJ1-4, with D perhaps matching TRBD1 (6 bases). The CDR3 sequence is 15 residues long. V shed 4 bases and J shed 8 bases, with 17 bases lying between them. Germline V lookup: CDR1 MNHEY, CDR2 SVGAGI. CDR3 amino acids: CASSSTHRVEEKLFF. The CDR3 DNA reads TGTGCCAGCAGTTCAACGCACAGGGTGGAGGAAAAACTGTTTTTT.